Detailed here is one T cell receptor (beta chain). Germline assignment: CDR1 SGHDN and CDR2 FVKESK. J gave up 4 bases and V 3 bases, and 8 bases lay outside the gene matches. The length of the CDR3 is 16 residues. The sample belongs to a study of blood T cell repertoires in COVID-19. Clones were read by immunoSEQ multiplex PCR, and TCRdb kept only the in-frame ones, dropping some. The sample lists more than 40,000 clones, more than 75% occurring once. This rearrangement joins TRBV14 to TRBJ2-2; TRBD1 matches 7 bases. This clonotype was sampled from a human donor with acute or convalescent COVID-19. The donor label of this sample is uncertain. The sequenced material came from peripheral blood. CDR3 region: CASSQGTVRSTGELFF. The CDR3 DNA reads as TGTGCCAGCAGCCAGGGGACAGTGAGATCCACCGGGGAGCTGTTTTTT.